These T cell receptor beta chains were read from a single sample in a study of CD8 T cells in ankylosing spondylitis. A single record per CDR3 protein comes from TCRdb applying MiXCR to the 5' RACE reads. The profile covers approximately 250,000 distinct CDR3 sequences, with roughly a quarter appearing a single time and 0.6% to 0.75% taken by the ten largest. The sequencing input was blood, either unsorted or a sorted T cell fraction (not recorded which). The receptor set was obtained from a male donor with ankylosing spondylitis or in good health (not recorded which). The CDR3 runs from the conserved cysteine through the conserved F or W. The D gene is left open where the match is weak. Clone size is given for some rows only: seen once, a few or many times, or a class if the clone is expanded.

clone size	J gene	D gene	V gene	CDR3 DNA	CDR3 protein
many	TRBJ2-5	TRBD2	TRBV11-2	TGTGCCAGCAGGAGGGGAGGGGTCCAAGAGACCCAGTACTTC	CASRRGGVQETQYF
many	TRBJ1-2	.	TRBV5-1	TGCGCCAGCAGCTTGCAGGCAGAGAACTATGGCTACACCTTC	CASSLQAENYGYTF
few	TRBJ2-2	.	TRBV29-1	TGCAGCGTTGATGGGAATAGGAACACCGGGGAGCTGTTTTTT	CSVDGNRNTGELFF
.	TRBJ1-5	.	TRBV20-1	TGCAGTGCTAGAGATCGTCTGCAGGGTTTACAGCCCCAGCATTTT	CSARDRLQGLQPQHF
many	TRBJ2-2	TRBD1	TRBV7-8	TGTGCCAGCAGCTTAGTAGGGACAGGGAGGACCGGGGAGCTGTTTTTT	CASSLVGTGRTGELFF
few	TRBJ2-3	TRBD1	TRBV4-2	TGTGCCACCAAGGGGGCTGACACAGATACGCAGTATTTT	CATKGADTDTQYF
.	TRBJ2-3	TRBD1	TRBV6-5	TGTGCCAGCAGTTACTTAGGGACAGGGGCCCTTACGATGCAGTATTTT	CASSYLGTGALTMQYF
.	TRBJ2-1	.	TRBV20-1	TGCAGTGCCCTGGGCCGCAACAATGAGCAGTTCTTC	CSALGRNNEQFF
many	TRBJ2-5	.	TRBV20-1	TGCAGTGCGATCAAAGAGGGGGAGACCCAGTACTTC	CSAIKEGETQYF
.	TRBJ2-1	.	TRBV10-3	TGTGCCATCACCGGAATGGGAAAAATGGACCAGTTCTTC	CAITGMGKMDQFF
once	TRBJ2-3	TRBD2	TRBV11-2	TGTGCCAGCAGCTTAGCGGGTAGCGGGGCAGATACGCAGTATTTT	CASSLAGSGADTQYF
many	TRBJ1-1	.	TRBV29-1	TGCAGCGTTGAGGGAAGGATTGCGGACACTGAAGCTTTCTTT	CSVEGRIADTEAFF
.	TRBJ1-4	.	TRBV19	TGTGCCAGTAGTACCCGAACTAATGAAAAACTGTTTTTT	CASSTRTNEKLFF
few	TRBJ2-4	.	TRBV10-3	TGTGCCATCGGAGGTGGGACAGCCAAAAACATTCAGTACTTC	CAIGGGTAKNIQYF
few	TRBJ1-5	TRBD1	TRBV20-1	TGCAGTGCAGTGACAGGGGTCAATCAGCCCCAGCATTTT	CSAVTGVNQPQHF
many	TRBJ1-2	TRBD1	TRBV12-3/TRBV12-4	TGTGCCAGCAGAAAGCCCGGGACAGCCTATGGCTACACCTTC	CASRKPGTAYGYTF
.	TRBJ2-1	.	TRBV5-1	TGCGCCAGCAGCTCGGTCATGAGGTCGGGTGAGCAGTTCTTC	CASSSVMRSGEQFF
.	TRBJ2-3	.	TRBV6-5	TGTGCCAGCAGTTACTCGGGCTACAGGAGCACAGATACGCAGTATTTT	CASSYSGYRSTDTQYF
.	TRBJ2-5	.	TRBV20-1	TGCAGTGCTAGGGCCCAGGTGGAGAACGAAGAGACCCAGTACTTC	CSARAQVENEETQYF
many	TRBJ1-2	TRBD1	TRBV12-3/TRBV12-4	TGTGCCAGCGGCCTACAGGGGGCAGGCTATGGCTACACCTTC	CASGLQGAGYGYTF
.	TRBJ2-5	.	TRBV12-3/TRBV12-4	TGTGCCAGCACTTTCAGGACCTCCCCGCGGGAGACCCAGTACTTC	CASTFRTSPRETQYF
.	TRBJ2-1	.	TRBV29-1	TGCAGCGCCAAACAGGACCCCCTCCGCAATGAGCAGTTCTTC	CSAKQDPLRNEQFF
.	TRBJ2-1	.	TRBV7-7	TGTGCTAGCAGCTTTGGGCTGCAGTACTTGTTTTCCTACAATGAGCAGTTCTTC	CASSFGLQYLFSYNEQFF
many	TRBJ2-7	.	TRBV7-2	TGTGCCAGCAGCTTAGTCGACAACTACGAGCAGTACTTC	CASSLVDNYEQYF
.	TRBJ2-7	TRBD2	TRBV5-5	TGTGCCAGCAGTCCAGCGGGGGTCTACGAGCAGTACTTC	CASSPAGVYEQYF
.	TRBJ2-1	.	TRBV10-1	TGCGCCAGCAGTGAGTCGCGGATCCGGGATGAGCAGTTCTTC	CASSESRIRDEQFF
many	TRBJ2-1	.	TRBV5-1	TGCGCCAGCAGCTTATCACTAGCAACGGGCAATGAGCAGTTCTTC	CASSLSLATGNEQFF
many	TRBJ1-1	.	TRBV12-3/TRBV12-4	TGTGCCAGCAGCCGCAGGGGGAACACTGAAGCTTTCTTT	CASSRRGNTEAFF
few	TRBJ1-6	.	TRBV12-3/TRBV12-4	TGTGCCAGCACACTATCCCGTATGAATTCACCCCTCCACTTT	CASTLSRMNSPLHF